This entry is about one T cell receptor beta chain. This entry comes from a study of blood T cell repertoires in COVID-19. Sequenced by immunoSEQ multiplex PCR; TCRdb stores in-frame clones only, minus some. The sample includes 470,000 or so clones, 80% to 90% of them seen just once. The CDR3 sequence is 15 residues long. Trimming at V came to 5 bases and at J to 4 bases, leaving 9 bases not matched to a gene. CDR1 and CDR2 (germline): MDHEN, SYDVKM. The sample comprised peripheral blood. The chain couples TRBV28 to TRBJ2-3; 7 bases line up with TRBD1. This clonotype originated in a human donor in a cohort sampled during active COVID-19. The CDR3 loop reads CASSTPTGQADTQYF. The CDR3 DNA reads TGTGCCAGCAGTACCCCGACAGGGCAGGCAGATACGCAGTATTTT.